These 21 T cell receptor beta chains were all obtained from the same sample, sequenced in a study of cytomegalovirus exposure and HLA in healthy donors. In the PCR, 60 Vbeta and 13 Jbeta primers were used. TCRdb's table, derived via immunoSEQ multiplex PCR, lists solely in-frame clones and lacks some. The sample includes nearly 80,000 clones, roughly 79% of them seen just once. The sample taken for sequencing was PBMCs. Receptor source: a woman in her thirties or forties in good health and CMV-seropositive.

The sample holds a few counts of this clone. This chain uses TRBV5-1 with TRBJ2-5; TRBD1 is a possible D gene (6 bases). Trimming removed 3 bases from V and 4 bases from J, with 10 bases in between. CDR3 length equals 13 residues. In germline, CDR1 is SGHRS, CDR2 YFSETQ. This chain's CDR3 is CASSSQGIETQYF. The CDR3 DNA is TGCGCCAGCAGCTCGCAGGGGATAGAGACCCAGTACTTC.

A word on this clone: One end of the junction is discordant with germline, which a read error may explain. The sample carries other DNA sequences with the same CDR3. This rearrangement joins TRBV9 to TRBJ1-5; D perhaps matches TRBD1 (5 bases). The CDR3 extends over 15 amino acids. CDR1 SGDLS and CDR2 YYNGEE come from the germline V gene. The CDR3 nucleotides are TGTGCCAGCAGCCCAGGGTTTTATAGCAATCAGCCCCAGCATTTC. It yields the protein CASSPGFYSNQPQHF. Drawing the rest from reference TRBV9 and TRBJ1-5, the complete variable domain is DSGVTQTPKHLITATGQRVTLRCSPRSGDLSVYWYQQSLDQGLQFLIQYYNGEERAKGNILERFSAQQFPDLHSELNLSSLELGDSALYFCASSPGFYSNQPQHFGDGTRLSIL.

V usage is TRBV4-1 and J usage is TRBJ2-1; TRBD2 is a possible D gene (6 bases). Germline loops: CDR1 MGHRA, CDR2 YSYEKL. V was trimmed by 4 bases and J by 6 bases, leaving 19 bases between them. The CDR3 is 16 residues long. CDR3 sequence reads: CASSPPGGTLGNEQFF. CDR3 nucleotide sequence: TGCGCCAGCAGCCCCCCCGGCGGGACCCTGGGCAATGAGCAGTTCTTC.

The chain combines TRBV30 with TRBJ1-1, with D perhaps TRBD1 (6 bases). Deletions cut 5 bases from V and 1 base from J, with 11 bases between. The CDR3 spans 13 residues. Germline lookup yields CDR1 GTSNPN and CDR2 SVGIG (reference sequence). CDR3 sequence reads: CAWAPTGNTEAFF. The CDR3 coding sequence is TGTGCCTGGGCCCCGACAGGGAACACTGAAGCTTTCTTT.

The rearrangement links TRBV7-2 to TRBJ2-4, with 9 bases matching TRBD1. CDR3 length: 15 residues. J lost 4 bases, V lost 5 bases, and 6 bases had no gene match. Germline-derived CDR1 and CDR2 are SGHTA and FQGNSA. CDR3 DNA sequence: TGTGCCAGCAGCCTGCCCGGGACAGGGAAAAACATTCAGTACTTC. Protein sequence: CASSLPGTGKNIQYF.

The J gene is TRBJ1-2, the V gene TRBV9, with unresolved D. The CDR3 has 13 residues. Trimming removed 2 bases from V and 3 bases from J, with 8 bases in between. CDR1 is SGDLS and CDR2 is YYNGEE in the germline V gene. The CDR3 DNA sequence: TGTGCCAGCAGCGTCGGTAGCGACTATGGCTACACCTTC. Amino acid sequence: CASSVGSDYGYTF.

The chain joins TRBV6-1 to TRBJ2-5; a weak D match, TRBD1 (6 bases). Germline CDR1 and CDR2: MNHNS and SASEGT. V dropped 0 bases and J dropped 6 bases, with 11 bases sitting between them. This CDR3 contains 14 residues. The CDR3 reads CASSEAGGSQTQYF. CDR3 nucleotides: TGTGCCAGCAGTGAAGCAGGGGGTTCGCAGACCCAGTACTTC.

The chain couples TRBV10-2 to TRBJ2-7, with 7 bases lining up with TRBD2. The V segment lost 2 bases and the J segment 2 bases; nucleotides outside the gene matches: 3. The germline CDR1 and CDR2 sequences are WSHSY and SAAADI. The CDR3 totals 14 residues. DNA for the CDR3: TGCGCCAGCAGTGAGAGAGCGGGAACCTACGAGCAGTACTTC. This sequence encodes CASSERAGTYEQYF.

CDR3 DNA sequence: TGTGCCAGCAGCCCCAGGTGGAAGGAAGAGACCCAGTACTTC. Residues: CASSPRWKEETQYF. This chain connects TRBV7-8 to TRBJ2-5; D gene unclear. Trimming cost V 5 bases and J 3 bases, with 13 bases left between them. The CDR3 contains 14 residues. Germline V gene data show CDR1 as SGHVS and CDR2 as FQNEAQ.

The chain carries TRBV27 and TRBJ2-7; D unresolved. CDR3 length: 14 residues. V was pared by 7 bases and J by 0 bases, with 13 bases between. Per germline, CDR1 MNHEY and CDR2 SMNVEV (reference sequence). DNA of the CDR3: TGTGCCAGCACCCAAGGCCCTAGCTCCTACGAGCAGTACTTC. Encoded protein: CASTQGPSSYEQYF.

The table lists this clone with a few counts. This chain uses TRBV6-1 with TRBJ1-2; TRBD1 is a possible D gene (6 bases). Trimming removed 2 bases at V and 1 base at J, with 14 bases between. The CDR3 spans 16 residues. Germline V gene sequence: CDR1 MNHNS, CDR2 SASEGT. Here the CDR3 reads CASSELGRGSNYGYTF. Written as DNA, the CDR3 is TGTGCCAGCAGTGAACTCGGCAGGGGAAGTAACTATGGCTACACCTTC.

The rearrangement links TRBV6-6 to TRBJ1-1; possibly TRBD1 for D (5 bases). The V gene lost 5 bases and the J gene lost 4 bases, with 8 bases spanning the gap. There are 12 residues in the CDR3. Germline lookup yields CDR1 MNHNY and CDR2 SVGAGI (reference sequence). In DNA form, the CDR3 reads TGTGCCAGCAGTAGGGGCGGCACTGAAGCTTTCTTT. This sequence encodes CASSRGGTEAFF.

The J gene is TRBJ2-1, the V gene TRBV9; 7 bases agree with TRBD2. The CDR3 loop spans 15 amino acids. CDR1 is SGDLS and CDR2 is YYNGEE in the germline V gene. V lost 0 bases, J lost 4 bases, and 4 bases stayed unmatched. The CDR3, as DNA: TGTGCCAGCAGCGTAGGAAGCGGGGATTACAATGAGCAGTTCTTC. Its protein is CASSVGSGDYNEQFF.

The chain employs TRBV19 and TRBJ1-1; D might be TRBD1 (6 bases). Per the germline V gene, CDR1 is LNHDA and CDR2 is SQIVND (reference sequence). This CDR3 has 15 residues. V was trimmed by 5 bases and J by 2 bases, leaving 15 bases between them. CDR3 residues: CASSLAGTSNTEAFF. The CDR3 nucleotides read TGTGCCAGTAGTCTAGCCGGGACATCCAACACTGAAGCTTTCTTT.

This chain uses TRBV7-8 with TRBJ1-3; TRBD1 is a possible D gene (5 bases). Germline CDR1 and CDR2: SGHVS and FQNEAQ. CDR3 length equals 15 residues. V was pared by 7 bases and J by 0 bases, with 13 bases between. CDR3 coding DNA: TGTGCCAGCACCACCTTGGGGGGCTCTGGAAACACCATATATTTT. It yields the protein CASTTLGGSGNTIYF.

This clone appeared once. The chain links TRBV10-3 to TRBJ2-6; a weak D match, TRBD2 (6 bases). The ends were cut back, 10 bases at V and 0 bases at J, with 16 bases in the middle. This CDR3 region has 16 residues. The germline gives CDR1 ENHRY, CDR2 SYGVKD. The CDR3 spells CATRRGILSGANVLTF. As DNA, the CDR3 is TGTGCCACCCGGAGGGGTATACTCTCTGGGGCCAACGTCCTGACTTTC.

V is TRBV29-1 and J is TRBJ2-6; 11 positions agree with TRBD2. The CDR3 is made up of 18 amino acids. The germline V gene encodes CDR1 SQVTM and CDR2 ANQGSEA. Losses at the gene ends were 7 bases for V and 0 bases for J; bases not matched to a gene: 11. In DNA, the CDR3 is TGCAGCGACAAACCGGGACTAGCGGACTCCTCTGGGGCCAACGTCCTGACTTTC. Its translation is CSDKPGLADSSGANVLTF.

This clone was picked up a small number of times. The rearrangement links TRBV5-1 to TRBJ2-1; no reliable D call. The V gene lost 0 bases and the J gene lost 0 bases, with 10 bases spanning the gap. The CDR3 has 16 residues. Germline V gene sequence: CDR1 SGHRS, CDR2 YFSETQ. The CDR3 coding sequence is TGCGCCAGCAGCTTGGAACCGCGGATCTCCTACAATGAGCAGTTCTTC. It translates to CASSLEPRISYNEQFF.

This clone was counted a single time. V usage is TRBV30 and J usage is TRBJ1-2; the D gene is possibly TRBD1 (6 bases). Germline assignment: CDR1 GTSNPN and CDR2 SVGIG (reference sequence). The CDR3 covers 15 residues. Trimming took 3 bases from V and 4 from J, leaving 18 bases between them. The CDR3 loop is CAWSILQGSGYGYTF. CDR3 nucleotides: TGTGCCTGGAGCATACTACAGGGCTCGGGCTATGGCTACACCTTC. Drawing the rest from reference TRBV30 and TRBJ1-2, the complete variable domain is SQTIHQWPATLVQPVGSPLSLECTVEGTSNPNLYWYRQAAGRGLQLLFYSVGIGQISSEVPQNLSASRPQDRQFILSSKKLLLSDSGFYLCAWSILQGSGYGYTFGSGTRLTVV.

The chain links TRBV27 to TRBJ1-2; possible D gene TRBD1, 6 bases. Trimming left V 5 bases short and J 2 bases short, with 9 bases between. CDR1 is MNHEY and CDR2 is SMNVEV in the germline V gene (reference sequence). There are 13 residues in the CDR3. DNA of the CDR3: TGTGCCAGCAGTAATACAGGGAACTATGGCTACACCTTC. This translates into CASSNTGNYGYTF.

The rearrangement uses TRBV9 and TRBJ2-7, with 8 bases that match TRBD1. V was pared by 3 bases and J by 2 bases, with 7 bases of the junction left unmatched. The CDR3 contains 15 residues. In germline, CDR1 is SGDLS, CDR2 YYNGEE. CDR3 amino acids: CASSEGTGSTYEQYF. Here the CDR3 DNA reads TGTGCCAGCAGCGAGGGGACAGGATCAACCTACGAGCAGTACTTC.